Presented here are 15 T cell receptor beta chains from one specimen sequenced in a study of blood T cell repertoires in COVID-19. Assay used: immunoSEQ multiplex PCR; TCRdb lists only in-frame clones, some missing. The sample contains under 130,000 clones, more than 70% of which appear only once. Sequencing was performed on peripheral blood. These receptors all come from a woman aged 60 to 75 with acute or convalescent COVID-19.

The chain couples TRBV19 to TRBJ1-3, with TRBD1 matching over 7 bases. The CDR3 is 15 residues long. Germline trimming cut 6 bases from V and 0 bases from J; bases unmatched to any gene: 5. Germline values: CDR1 LNHDA, CDR2 SQIVND (reference sequence). The CDR3: CASSRGAVSGNTIYF. CDR3 nucleotides: TGTGCCAGTAGCAGGGGGGCCGTCTCTGGAAACACCATATATTTT.

The chain links TRBV11-2 to TRBJ1-1, with a weak D call TRBD1 (6 bases). From germline, CDR1 is SGHAT and CDR2 FQNNGV. This CDR3 is built from 15 residues. The V end was cut by 0 bases, the J end by 0 bases, with 8 bases between. Here the CDR3 DNA reads TGTGCCAGCAGCTTAGACGGACAGCTGAACACTGAAGCTTTCTTT. It specifies CASSLDGQLNTEAFF.

This chain connects TRBV18 to TRBJ1-2; unclear D gene. V lost 0 bases to trimming and J lost 1 base, with 15 bases between them. This CDR3 contains 17 residues. Germline V gene lookup returns CDR1 KGHSH and CDR2 LQKENI. The chain's CDR3 is CASSPPTGEGLNYGYTF. The CDR3 DNA sequence: TGTGCCAGCTCACCACCAACGGGAGAGGGCCTTAACTATGGCTACACCTTC. The full variable domain, its missing parts supplied by reference TRBV18 and TRBJ1-2, is NAGVMQNPRHLVRRRGQEARLRCSPMKGHSHVYWYRQLPEEGLKFMVYLQKENIIDESGMPKERFSAEFPKEGPSILRIQQVVRGDSAAYFCASSPPTGEGLNYGYTFGSGTRLTVV.

The CDR3 DNA is TGTGCCAGCCGCGGACTAGCGGGGGGCGGGGAGCTGTTTTTT. Its translation: CASRGLAGGGELFF. This chain uses TRBV27 with TRBJ2-2; the match to TRBD2 covers 14 bases. J was trimmed by 7 bases and V by 8 bases; bases with no gene match: 3. This CDR3 contains 14 residues. The germline V gene encodes CDR1 MNHEY and CDR2 SMNVEV (reference sequence).

Only a few counts were recorded for this clone. This CDR3 is also generated by other DNA sequences in the sample. This chain joins TRBV29-1 and TRBJ2-1; no firm D call. The germline V gene encodes CDR1 SQVTM and CDR2 ANQGSEA. This CDR3 is 11 amino acids long. Deletions cut 1 base from V and 6 bases from J, with 4 bases between. CDR3 sequence: CSVEGSNEQFF. Here the CDR3 DNA reads TGCAGCGTTGAAGGTAGCAATGAGCAGTTCTTC.

CDR3 nucleotides: TGTGCCACCAGTGATTTTGGGACAGGGGGCTCAGATACGCAGTATTTT. This sequence encodes CATSDFGTGGSDTQYF. The chain couples TRBV24-1 to TRBJ2-3; 12 positions match TRBD1. Per germline, CDR1 KGHDR and CDR2 SFDVKD. The CDR3 is 16 amino acids. V lost 1 base to trimming and J lost 4 bases; unmatched junction nucleotides: 2.

The CDR3 is CASSLLGGSSYNEQFF. The CDR3 DNA is TGTGCCAGCAGTTTATTGGGGGGTAGCTCCTACAATGAGCAGTTCTTC. The chain employs TRBV28 and TRBJ2-1, with TRBD2 as a possible D gene (6 bases). Germline CDR1 reads MDHEN; CDR2 reads SYDVKM. Trimming removed 1 base at V and 0 bases at J, with 10 bases between. The CDR3 runs 16 residues.

This sequence joins TRBV10-1 and TRBJ1-1; no definite D call. Trimming cost V 2 bases and J 1 base, with 5 bases left between them. The germline V gene has CDR1 WNHNN and CDR2 SYGVQD (reference sequence). The CDR3 contains 13 residues. Here the CDR3 DNA reads TGCGCCAGCAGTGAGACCGGGAACACTGAAGCTTTCTTT. It specifies CASSETGNTEAFF.

This chain links TRBV7-2 with TRBJ1-2, with a possible D match to TRBD1 (6 bases). The CDR3 totals 14 residues. CDR1 is SGHTA, CDR2 FQGNSA, per germline. The V end was cut by 6 bases, the J end by 8 bases, with 19 bases between. The DNA for the CDR3 is TGTGCCAGCAGTGACAGGCCGGGGGGTTCGGGCTACACCTTC. Residues: CASSDRPGGSGYTF.

This chain uses TRBV2 with TRBJ1-3, with 7 bases aligning to TRBD1. V lost 8 bases to trimming and J lost 3 bases; unmatched junction nucleotides: 13. Germline CDR1 SNHLY, CDR2 FYNNEI. There are 16 residues in the CDR3. Here the CDR3 DNA reads TGTGCCAGCCAAACTCTTGACAGGGTGGATGGAAACACCATATATTTT. Residues: CASQTLDRVDGNTIYF.

V is TRBV4-1 and J is TRBJ1-1; 7 positions agree with TRBD1. Germline CDR1 and CDR2: MGHRA and YSYEKL. The CDR3 runs 17 residues. With V trimmed by 0 bases and J by 3 bases, 10 bases remained unmatched. The CDR3 loop is CASSQEPYRGEDTEAFF. Written as DNA, the CDR3 is TGCGCCAGCAGCCAAGAACCGTACAGGGGAGAGGACACTGAAGCTTTCTTT.

This chain joins TRBV5-5 and TRBJ1-2, with D perhaps TRBD1 (5 bases). Germline loops: CDR1 SGHKS, CDR2 YYEKEE (reference sequence). The CDR3 consists of 11 residues. Trimming removed 4 bases from V and 8 bases from J, with 9 bases in between. The CDR3 loop is CASSPGRGYTF. In DNA, the CDR3 is TGTGCCAGCAGCCCAGGGCGCGGCTACACCTTC. The variable domain in full, completed from reference TRBV5-5 and TRBJ1-2, reads DAGVTQSPTHLIKTRGQQVTLRCSPISGHKSVSWYQQVLGQGPQFIFQYYEKEERGRGNFPDRFSARQFPNYSSELNVNALLLGDSALYLCASSPGRGYTFGSGTRLTVV.

The V and J genes are TRBV29-1 and TRBJ1-1; 8 bases align to TRBD1. From germline, CDR1 is SQVTM and CDR2 ANQGSEA. The CDR3 length is 14 residues. J gave up 6 bases and V 5 bases, and 11 bases lay outside the gene matches. The CDR3 DNA sequence: TGCAGCGTTCCCCCCCAGGGGGCTTCGGCTGAAGCTTTCTTT. This gives the protein CSVPPQGASAEAFF.

The J gene is TRBJ1-3, the V gene TRBV5-1; 7 bases agree with TRBD1. In germline, CDR1 is SGHRS, CDR2 YFSETQ. The trim removed 4 bases at V and 2 bases at J, leaving 9 bases unmatched. The CDR3 runs 16 residues. CDR3 residues: CASSLINRGAGNTIYF. The DNA for the CDR3 is TGCGCCAGCAGCCTAATTAACAGGGGCGCTGGAAACACCATATATTTT.

The chain combines TRBV6-5 with TRBJ1-1, with a possible D match to TRBD1 (5 bases). Trimming stripped 5 bases from V and 11 bases from J, with 12 bases between. The CDR3 consists of 11 residues. Germline V CDR1 and CDR2: MNHEY, SVGAGI. CDR3 sequence: CASSTGEKAFF. CDR3 DNA sequence: TGTGCCAGCAGTACAGGCGAGAAGGCTTTCTTT.